This is a list of T cell receptor beta chains from one sample in a study of cytomegalovirus exposure and HLA in healthy donors. Some clones are missing from TCRdb's copy, which holds only in-frame ones; the method was immunoSEQ multiplex PCR. The sample has nearly 300,000 clones; about nine tenths are singletons. What was sequenced was PBMCs. All receptors derive from a man aged 40-55 years in good health and CMV-seropositive. CDR3s include the opening cysteine and the closing phenylalanine or tryptophan. D genes are given only for firm matches. Size is stated for part of the rows, as once, few or many counts, or as a class when the clone is expanded.

D gene,J gene,V gene,clone size,CDR3 protein,CDR3 DNA
-,TRBJ2-6,TRBV5-6,few,CASRLYSGANVLTF,TGTGCCAGCAGATTGTACTCTGGGGCCAACGTCCTGACTTTC
-,TRBJ2-2,TRBV5-4,-,CASSLVGLTGELFF,TGTGCCAGCAGCTTGGTCGGTTTGACCGGGGAGCTGTTTTTT
TRBD2,TRBJ2-2,TRBV4-3,-,CASSQGAGGGTGELFF,TGCGCCAGCAGCCAAGGGGCGGGAGGCGGCACCGGGGAGCTGTTTTTT
-,TRBJ2-4,TRBV14,once,CASSQVTGRNIQYF,TGTGCCAGCAGCCAAGTGACAGGGAGGAACATTCAGTACTTC
TRBD2,TRBJ2-7,TRBV4-3,-,CASSQGWTSGKSYEQYF,TGCGCCAGCAGCCAGGGCTGGACTAGCGGGAAGTCCTACGAGCAGTACTTC
-,TRBJ2-7,TRBV29-1,-,CSVEDQRDEQYF,TGCAGCGTTGAAGATCAGCGCGACGAGCAGTACTTC
TRBD2,TRBJ2-2,TRBV7-9,-,CASSPPSGSRTGELFF,TGTGCCAGCAGCCCACCTAGCGGGAGTCGCACCGGGGAGCTGTTTTTT
TRBD1,TRBJ2-1,TRBV27,-,CASSLFGTGSYNEQFF,TGTGCCAGCAGTTTATTCGGGACAGGGTCGTACAATGAGCAGTTCTTC
-,TRBJ2-3,TRBV11-3,-,CASSLGPLAGSTDTQYF,TGTGCCAGCAGCTTAGGCCCCCTTGCGGGGAGCACAGATACGCAGTATTTT
TRBD1,TRBJ1-5,TRBV19,-,CASGTGNSNQPQHF,TGTGCCAGTGGGACAGGGAATAGCAATCAGCCCCAGCATTTT
-,TRBJ1-2,TRBV5-4,-,CASSLASYGYTF,TGTGCCAGCAGCTTGGCCAGCTATGGCTACACCTTC
TRBD1,TRBJ1-1,TRBV27,-,CASSLQGLGTEAFF,TGTGCCAGCAGTCTACAGGGGCTGGGCACTGAAGCTTTCTTT
-,TRBJ2-1,TRBV9,-,CASSVLGDSYNEQFF,TGTGCCAGCAGCGTCCTAGGGGACTCCTACAATGAGCAGTTCTTC
-,TRBJ1-1,TRBV5-4,-,CASSRDIGGNTEAFF,TGTGCCAGCAGCCGGGACATCGGCGGGAACACTGAAGCTTTCTTT
TRBD2,TRBJ2-5,TRBV7-9,-,CSSSLGSLAGETQYF,TGTTCCAGCAGCTTAGGCTCACTAGCGGGAGAGACCCAGTACTTC
-,TRBJ2-3,TRBV11-2,-,CASRSWQEATDTQYF,TGTGCCAGCAGGTCTTGGCAGGAGGCCACAGATACGCAGTATTTT
-,TRBJ1-4,TRBV11-2,once,CERVDPKGEKLFF,TGTGAGAGGGTGGACCCAAAGGGCGAAAAACTGTTTTTT
TRBD2,TRBJ2-7,TRBV25-1,-,CASSEYTSGEQYF,TGTGCCAGCAGTGAATATACTAGCGGCGAGCAGTACTTC
TRBD1,TRBJ2-7,TRBV2,-,CARAGTGGGEQYF,TGTGCCAGAGCGGGGACAGGGGGCGGCGAGCAGTACTTC
TRBD2,TRBJ2-7,TRBV7-2,-,CASSLGLANHEQYF,TGTGCCAGCAGCCTGGGACTAGCGAACCACGAGCAGTACTTC